A single sample is the source of the 8 T cell receptor beta chains below, sequenced in a study of control samples from healthy donors and cancer patients. Produced via immunoSEQ multiplex PCR; TCRdb's table is partial and in-frame only. Of about 120,000 clones in the sample, around nine tenths were seen once. Sequencing was carried out using blood. The receptors come from a man aged 25 to 45 in good health.

This chain connects TRBV5-1 to TRBJ2-2, with D unclear. Germline V gene lookup returns CDR1 SGHRS and CDR2 YFSETQ. Trimming removed 0 bases from V and 5 bases from J, with 14 bases in between. This CDR3 is built from 16 residues. DNA for the CDR3: TGCGCCAGCAGCTTGGAGGCCTCTCCTGGGACCGGGGAGCTGTTTTTT. Its translation is CASSLEASPGTGELFF.

V and J are TRBV7-9 and TRBJ2-3; TRBD1 matches 8 bases. The length of the CDR3 is 16 residues. Trimming at V came to 5 bases and at J to 0 bases, leaving 7 bases not matched to a gene. Per the germline V gene, CDR1 is SEHNR and CDR2 is FQNEAQ (reference sequence). The chain's CDR3 is CASSPRTGSSTDTQYF. CDR3 in DNA: TGTGCCAGCAGCCCCCGGACAGGGAGTAGCACAGATACGCAGTATTTT.

The J gene is TRBJ2-1, the V gene TRBV7-9; 11 bases fit TRBD2. Germline CDR1 reads SEHNR; CDR2 reads FQNEAQ (reference sequence). This CDR3 region has 15 residues. V gave up 2 bases and J gave up 8 bases; unmatched junction bases: 5. The CDR3 here is CASSLILAGVDEQFF. CDR3 sequence (DNA): TGTGCCAGCAGCTTAATACTAGCGGGGGTAGATGAGCAGTTCTTC.

The chain carries TRBV15 and TRBJ2-7; maybe TRBD2 (5 bases). Deletions cut 1 base from V and 1 base from J, with 11 bases between. CDR1 is LNHNV, CDR2 YYDKDF, per germline (reference sequence). The CDR3 consists of 15 residues. The CDR3 sequence: CATSRGLAYSYEQYF. The CDR3 DNA is TGTGCCACCAGCAGAGGGCTAGCTTATTCCTACGAGCAGTACTTC.

This clone appeared a single time. The V gene is TRBV6-5, the J gene TRBJ1-1; TRBD1 aligns across 7 bases. CDR3 size: 16 residues. V trimming: 0 bases; J trimming: 4 bases; junction bases outside the gene matches: 8. Germline CDR1 MNHEY, CDR2 SVGAGI. The CDR3 spells CASSYSIGGGGTEAFF. As DNA, the CDR3 is TGTGCCAGCAGTTACTCGATAGGGGGCGGAGGCACTGAAGCTTTCTTT.

The CDR3 DNA sequence: TGTGCCAGCAGTTCACAGGGGGCTTTTGATGGCTACACCTTC. It yields the protein CASSSQGAFDGYTF. This chain uses TRBV27 with TRBJ1-2; 9 positions match TRBD1. V was clipped by 4 bases and J by 6 bases; unmatched bases: 6. This CDR3 has 14 amino acids. The germline gives CDR1 MNHEY, CDR2 SMNVEV (reference sequence).

This clone was recorded once. This rearrangement joins TRBV3-1 (or the pseudogene TRBV3-2) to TRBJ2-2; D remains unclear. V was cut by 1 base and J by 3 bases, with 6 bases left in between. CDR1 and CDR2 (germline): LGHDT, YNNKEL (reference sequence). This CDR3 contains 14 residues. The CDR3 bases are TGTGCCAGCAGCCAAGGGAGAGACACCGGGGAGCTGTTTTTT. As protein: CASSQGRDTGELFF.

The V call is TRBV3-1 (or the pseudogene TRBV3-2), the J call TRBJ2-3; a weak D match, TRBD2 (7 bases). V dropped 2 bases and J dropped 2 bases, with 14 bases sitting between them. Germline V gives CDR1 LGHDT, CDR2 YNNKEL (reference sequence). The CDR3 length is 16 residues. The CDR3 protein is CASSQLRGAPTDTQYF. Here the CDR3 DNA reads TGTGCCAGCAGCCAACTCCGGGGGGCCCCCACAGATACGCAGTATTTT.